This note documents a single T cell receptor beta chain sequence. The V gene's germline CDR1 is LNHDA and CDR2 SQIVND (reference sequence). The CDR3 extends over 14 amino acids. V was pared by 5 bases and J by 7 bases, with 16 bases between. The entry originates in a study of T cell clones after liver transplantation. Assay used: immunoSEQ multiplex PCR; TCRdb lists only in-frame clones, some missing. The table has about 74,000 clones, 75% to 85% seen once; the top ten hold 0.6%. The source was CD4+ T cells from blood, collected before liver transplant. This sequence was found in a human donor who received a liver transplant. This rearrangement joins TRBV19 to TRBJ2-3; D perhaps matches TRBD2 (5 bases). Here the CDR3 DNA reads TGTGCCAGTAGTGGCTGGGAGAGTCCGAATACGCAGTATTTT. It encodes CASSGWESPNTQYF.